The present TCR beta chain was sequenced within a study of blood T cell repertoires in COVID-19. Turning to the study itself: Acute-phase and convalescent COVID-19 samples originated in the United States, Italy and Spain. In each case, the material was cDNA or gDNA derived from T cells, B-cell-depleted T cells, or PBMCs.

The CDR3 runs to 16 residues. Germline values: CDR1 ENHRY, CDR2 SYGVKD. V lost 6 bases and J lost 2; bases outside the gene matches: 10. Authors' methods: The authors estimated nucleated cell counts from reference gene primer amplification. TCRdb keeps only in-frame clones here, not all; method: immunoSEQ multiplex PCR. V and J calls and clone size are given by that table; D and trimming were obtained from the DNA. The sample has hundreds of thousands of clones; approximately 90% are singletons. Seattle enrolled patients during active infection and tracked them longitudinally. The source of this sequence is a man aged 45-60 years with COVID-19, enrolled during active disease. The chain carries TRBV10-3 and TRBJ2-3, with 8 bases matching TRBD2. The sequencing sample was made of peripheral blood. Written as DNA, the CDR3 is TGTGCCATCAGCGACCAACGGGGGGGAAACACAGATACGCAGTATTTT. The encoded protein is CAISDQRGGNTDTQYF.